This is a list of T cell receptor beta chains from one sample in a study of T cell responses to AZD1222 COVID-19 vaccine. Profiling relied on immunoSEQ multiplex PCR, and the TCRdb table lists in-frame clones only, not all of them. The table includes about 120,000 clones, more than 85% detected once. The sequences come from peripheral blood, collected 28 days after the second AZD1222 dose. Source of these receptors: an adult who received the AZD1222 COVID-19 vaccine. Both conserved end residues are part of each CDR3. The order of the fields is V gene, D gene, clone size, J gene, CDR3 protein, CDR3 DNA. The D gene is left open where the match is weak. A row's size may be missing; if present it is once, few, many or a size class.

TRBV7-9	TRBD1	NA	TRBJ1-2	CASSRLDRGGGYTF	TGTGCCAGCAGCCGACTTGACAGGGGAGGAGGCTACACCTTC
TRBV7-2	NA	NA	TRBJ2-7	CASSLRLASSYEQYF	TGTGCCAGCAGCTTAAGGCTAGCGTCTTCCTACGAGCAGTACTTC
TRBV7-2	NA	once	TRBJ2-5	CASSLVGETQYF	TGTGCCAGCAGCTTAGTGGGAGAGACCCAGTACTTC
TRBV19	NA	NA	TRBJ2-2	CASRGRSNTGELFF	TGTGCCAGCCGGGGAAGATCGAACACCGGGGAGCTGTTTTTT
TRBV7-8	NA	NA	TRBJ2-3	CASSLVGGQQGDTQYF	TGTGCCAGCAGCTTAGTTGGAGGACAGCAGGGAGATACGCAGTATTTT
TRBV6-5	NA	NA	TRBJ1-1	CASSPTTGTEAFF	TGTGCCAGCAGTCCCACGACAGGAACTGAAGCTTTCTTT
TRBV7-6	NA	NA	TRBJ2-7	CASSPGPTSSYEQYF	TGTGCCAGCAGCCCGGGACCGACCAGCTCCTACGAGCAGTACTTC
TRBV5-1	TRBD2	NA	TRBJ2-3	CASSPWGGGVGDTQYF	TGCGCCAGCAGCCCTTGGGGCGGGGGGGTCGGAGATACGCAGTATTTT
TRBV4-1	NA	NA	TRBJ2-2	CASSQGQANTGELFF	TGCGCCAGCAGCCAAGGACAAGCGAACACCGGGGAGCTGTTTTTT
TRBV5-4	NA	NA	TRBJ1-2	CASTIDRTHYGYTF	TGTGCCAGCACCATAGACAGGACCCACTATGGCTACACCTTC
TRBV4-3	NA	NA	TRBJ1-6	CASSPGGVTPLHF	TGCGCCAGCAGCCCCGGCGGGGTGACACCCCTCCACTTT
TRBV5-4	NA	NA	TRBJ1-2	CASSFGQYYGYTF	TGTGCCAGCAGCTTCGGACAGTACTATGGCTACACCTTC
TRBV4-2	NA	NA	TRBJ1-6	CASSQGGGQSSYNSPLHF	TGTGCCAGCAGCCAAGGAGGAGGACAGAGCTCCTATAATTCACCCCTCCACTTT
TRBV19	TRBD1	NA	TRBJ1-6	CASSRTGRNSPLHF	TGTGCCAGTAGTAGGACAGGGAGGAATTCACCCCTCCACTTT
TRBV6-5	NA	NA	TRBJ2-1	CASSIEDIYNEQFF	TGTGCCAGCAGTATTGAGGACATTTACAATGAGCAGTTCTTC
TRBV7-2	TRBD2	NA	TRBJ2-1	CASRSGERDEQFF	TGTGCCAGCCGAAGCGGGGAGCGGGATGAGCAGTTCTTC
TRBV19	TRBD1	NA	TRBJ1-5	CASSMDRGKQPQHF	TGTGCCAGTAGTATGGACAGGGGTAAGCAGCCCCAGCATTTT
TRBV19	NA	NA	TRBJ2-3	CASNKDTDTQYF	TGTGCCAGTAATAAGGACACAGATACGCAGTATTTT
TRBV27	TRBD2	once	TRBJ2-7	CASSLPGGGNEQYF	TGTGCCAGCAGTCTACCGGGGGGAGGGAACGAGCAGTACTTC
TRBV27	NA	NA	TRBJ2-5	CASRPNRGVGETQYF	TGTGCCAGCAGACCTAATAGGGGGGTCGGAGAGACCCAGTACTTC
TRBV27	TRBD1	NA	TRBJ1-4	CASSSSPGQGYEKLFF	TGTGCCAGCAGTTCTTCCCCGGGACAGGGTTATGAAAAACTGTTTTTT
TRBV10-2	TRBD1	NA	TRBJ1-5	CASWDRTHGQPQHF	TGCGCCAGCTGGGACAGGACACACGGGCAGCCCCAGCATTTT
TRBV30	NA	few	TRBJ2-2	CAWRLGTVDTGELFF	TGTGCCTGGAGGTTGGGGACGGTGGACACCGGGGAGCTGTTTTTT
TRBV4-1	TRBD1	NA	TRBJ1-2	CASSQVGQGAGGYTF	TGCGCCAGCAGCCAAGTGGGACAGGGGGCTGGTGGCTACACCTTC
TRBV7-6	NA	NA	TRBJ1-5	CASSEEITGIDSNQPQHF	TGTGCCAGCAGTGAAGAAATTACAGGGATTGATAGCAATCAGCCCCAGCATTTT
TRBV18	NA	NA	TRBJ1-5	CASSPRWTSSNQPQHF	TGTGCCAGCTCACCACGATGGACCTCTAGCAATCAGCCCCAGCATTTT
TRBV19	TRBD2	NA	TRBJ2-7	CASSFGEGYEQYF	TGTGCCAGTAGTTTCGGGGAGGGCTACGAGCAGTACTTC
TRBV21-1	NA	NA	TRBJ1-2	CARKKDGQEGDGYTF	TGTGCCCGCAAAAAAGATGGACAGGAAGGCGATGGCTACACCTTC
TRBV11-2	NA	NA	TRBJ2-6	CASSLERGFGPGANVLTF	TGTGCCAGCAGCTTAGAGAGAGGATTCGGACCTGGGGCCAACGTCCTGACTTTC
TRBV19	NA	NA	TRBJ2-2	CASIDKNTGELFF	TGTGCCAGTATCGACAAGAACACCGGGGAGCTGTTTTTT
TRBV6-6	NA	NA	TRBJ1-2	CASSTDGNYGYTF	TGTGCCAGCAGTACTGACGGTAACTATGGCTACACCTTC
TRBV6-6	NA	few	TRBJ2-7	CASGVGEQYF	TGTGCCAGCGGGGTGGGCGAGCAGTACTTC
TRBV14	TRBD1	NA	TRBJ1-1	CASSHRGLAAFF	TGTGCCAGCAGCCATAGGGGGCTGGCGGCTTTCTTT
TRBV11-2	NA	NA	TRBJ1-3	CASSLLVNSGNTIYF	TGTGCCAGCAGCTTATTGGTGAACTCTGGAAACACCATATATTTT
TRBV6-2/TRBV6-3	TRBD1	NA	TRBJ1-2	CASSYPGPRQGGGYTF	TGTGCCAGCAGTTACCCCGGGCCCAGACAGGGCGGGGGCTACACCTTC
TRBV12-3/TRBV12-4	NA	NA	TRBJ1-2	CASSMTGLGGYTF	TGTGCCAGCAGTATGACAGGACTGGGTGGCTACACCTTC
TRBV4-1	NA	NA	TRBJ2-1	CASSQESIWGEQFF	TGCGCCAGCAGCCAAGAAAGCATATGGGGTGAGCAGTTCTTC
TRBV9	NA	NA	TRBJ1-1	CASSVVGGSTEAFF	TGTGCCAGCAGCGTAGTGGGAGGGAGCACTGAAGCTTTCTTT
TRBV27	NA	NA	TRBJ1-1	CASSLLMNTEAFF	TGTGCCAGCAGTTTATTGATGAACACTGAAGCTTTCTTT
TRBV20-1	NA	NA	TRBJ2-6	CSASGAGPGANVLTF	TGCAGTGCTAGTGGCGCCGGACCTGGGGCCAACGTCCTGACTTTC
TRBV3-1/TRBV3-2	NA	NA	TRBJ1-2	CASRTQGSRYTF	TGTGCCAGCAGAACACAGGGTTCGCGCTACACCTTC
TRBV5-1	NA	once	TRBJ1-4	CASSSDGNNEKLFF	TGCGCCAGCAGCTCTGACGGAAATAATGAAAAACTGTTTTTT
TRBV27	TRBD1	once	TRBJ2-7	CASSYQTGGKQYF	TGTGCCAGCAGTTATCAAACAGGGGGTAAGCAGTACTTC
TRBV29-1	NA	NA	TRBJ1-1	CSVAMGATEAFF	TGCAGCGTTGCTATGGGGGCCACTGAAGCTTTCTTT
TRBV29-1	NA	NA	TRBJ1-3	CSVVVSGNTIYF	TGCAGCGTCGTCGTCTCTGGAAACACCATATATTTT
TRBV20-1	NA	NA	TRBJ2-6	CSASFHHGANVLTF	TGCAGTGCTAGTTTTCACCATGGGGCCAACGTCCTGACTTTC
TRBV19	NA	once	TRBJ2-7	CASSSRQDSYEQYF	TGTGCCAGTAGTTCCCGACAAGACTCCTACGAGCAGTACTTC
TRBV3-1/TRBV3-2	NA	NA	TRBJ1-1	CASSQDLGGTEAFF	TGTGCCAGCAGCCAAGATTTGGGGGGCACTGAAGCTTTCTTT
TRBV7-7	TRBD2	NA	TRBJ2-1	CASSLVPSGGANEQFF	TGTGCTAGCAGCTTAGTGCCTAGCGGGGGGGCCAATGAGCAGTTCTTC
TRBV5-5	TRBD1	NA	TRBJ2-7	CASSPTPGQGAYEQYF	TGTGCCAGCAGTCCTACCCCGGGACAGGGGGCTTACGAGCAGTACTTC
TRBV2	NA	NA	TRBJ2-3	CASSFRDLSTDTQYF	TGTGCCAGCAGTTTCCGGGACCTTAGTACAGATACGCAGTATTTT
TRBV11-3	NA	NA	TRBJ1-6	CASSLGQYNSPLHF	TGTGCCAGCAGCTTAGGGCAGTATAATTCACCCCTCCACTTT
TRBV30	NA	NA	TRBJ2-2	CAWKFETANTGELFF	TGTGCCTGGAAATTCGAGACAGCGAACACCGGGGAGCTGTTTTTT
TRBV7-2	NA	NA	TRBJ1-1	CASSLATGHEAFF	TGTGCCAGCAGCTTAGCAACGGGTCATGAAGCTTTCTTT
TRBV28	NA	NA	TRBJ1-1	CASSSSWEAFF	TGTGCCAGCAGTTCGAGTTGGGAAGCTTTCTTT